This record covers a single T cell receptor (beta chain). The specificity of this receptor is unknown. Base qualities are not provided; no much larger clone lies one nucleotide away. The source of the sample is a study of T cell changes during pregnancy in multiple sclerosis (dated by TCRdb to between 2018 and 2021). Looking at the study overall: Changes in the T cell repertoire over the course of pregnancy were examined in this study in women with multiple sclerosis.

From the cysteine up to the phenylalanine, the CDR3 has a length of 12 residues. Solely the CDR3 DNA is kept, with 36 bases framed from the first base. The CDR1 and CDR2 encoded by the germline V gene are SGHNT and YENEEA. V is clipped by 6 bases and J by 0 bases, and the sequence between their germline boundaries is 5 bases long. Library method: the immunoSEQ multiplex PCR assay. TCRdb re-hosts the immuneACCESS table, in-frame sequences only. Its copies lack some clones; in the studies checked, an unresolved V gene accounts for under half of them, and the cause for the rest is not known. Here the sample has roughly 56,000 clones; over 75% occur a single time. Of the sample, 1.5% to 2% falls within the top ten clones.

The sequence links TRBV11-3 to TRBJ1-1; the D segment cannot be called with confidence. The sample was peripheral blood, taken in the first trimester of pregnancy. The receptor was isolated from a female donor with multiple sclerosis, enrolled in a pregnancy study. In nucleotides, the sequence is TGTGCCAGCAGTTACATGAACACTGAAGCTTTCTTT. It encodes CASSYMNTEAFF.